The entry below describes one T cell receptor beta chain. The length of the CDR3 is 12 residues. Trimming took off 7 bases at V and 5 bases at J, with 10 bases between the two ends. CDR1 and CDR2 (germline): MDHEN, SYDVKM. This entry is derived from a study of T cells in Graves' hyperthyroidism and ophthalmopathy. Researchers amplified the TCR beta CDR3 regions from RNA transcripts. The HTBI set primed first-round TCR CDR3 RT-PCR. One entry per CDR3 protein results from TCRdb running MiXCR on the multiplex PCR reads. Found here are about 580,000 distinct CDR3 sequences, around 13% of them singletons; the top ten hold 4.5% to 6%.

The clonotype comes from a woman in her twenties or thirties with Graves' hyperthyroidism that later progressed to Graves' ophthalmopathy. V is TRBV28 and J is TRBJ2-3; perhaps TRBD2 as D (5 bases). The sample consisted of blood. Here the CDR3 reads CASTKLEDTQYF. CDR3 coding DNA: TGTGCCAGCACTAAACTAGAAGATACGCAGTATTTT.